These T cell receptor beta chains were read from a single sample in a study of blood T cells in healthy people across ages. TCRdb passed the 5' RACE reads through MiXCR, listing each CDR3 protein once. The sample has around 1,500,000 distinct CDR3 sequences, approximately 40% seen once; the top ten hold approximately 7.9%. The sequencing input was blood. These receptors came from a woman aged 18-29 years in good health. The CDR3 runs from the conserved cysteine through the conserved F or W. The D gene is left open where the match is weak. Size is stated for part of the rows, as once, few or many counts, or as a class when the clone is expanded.

clone size	J gene	D gene	V gene	CDR3 length	CDR3 DNA	CDR3 protein
once	TRBJ1-4	-	TRBV6-1	17	TGTGCCAGCAGTATATTCCCCCTCGGACAGATGAATGAAAAACTGTTTTTT	CASSIFPLGQMNEKLFF
few	TRBJ1-2	-	TRBV20-1	16	TGCAGTGCTAGAAACCCTGCCCGGACGGGGAACTATGGCTACACCTTC	CSARNPARTGNYGYTF
few	TRBJ2-5	-	TRBV3-1	12	TGTGCCAGCAGCCCCCAGTTGGAGACCCAGTACTTC	CASSPQLETQYF
-	TRBJ2-7	-	TRBV20-1	14	TGCAGTGCCTTAGCCCAGGGTCTGCCTCTCGAGCAGTACTTC	CSALAQGLPLEQYF
-	TRBJ1-2	-	TRBV7-2	14	TGTGCCAGCAGCCCACAGTTGTCTAACTATGGCTACACCTTC	CASSPQLSNYGYTF
-	TRBJ2-3	TRBD2	TRBV6-6	17	TGTGCCAGCAGTTACTCGGTGACTAGCGGGGGGTCAGATACGCAGTATTTT	CASSYSVTSGGSDTQYF
few	TRBJ2-7	-	TRBV18	17	TGTGCCAGCTCACCTACCCTCCAAGGAACGAGCAGTACCGAGCAGTACTTC	CASSPTLQGTSSTEQYF
once	TRBJ2-2	TRBD2	TRBV29-1	13	TGCAGCGTTCGCGGGGGTAACACCGGGGAGCTGTTTTTT	CSVRGGNTGELFF
-	TRBJ2-3	TRBD2	TRBV5-4	16	TGTGCCAGCAGCTTTGGGGGGGTTGCTAGCACAGATACGCAGTATTTT	CASSFGGVASTDTQYF
-	TRBJ2-5	-	TRBV9	14	TGTGCCAGCAGCGTTGCAGGGGATTTCAAGACCCAGTACTTC	CASSVAGDFKTQYF
-	TRBJ2-4	-	TRBV2	9	TGTGCCAACCAGGGAGTACAGTACTTC	CANQGVQYF
few	TRBJ2-7	-	TRBV12-3/TRBV12-4	17	TGTGCCAGCAGTACTCGGCCCCTGGACAGTCAGGGCTACGAGCAGTACTTC	CASSTRPLDSQGYEQYF
few	TRBJ2-7	TRBD1	TRBV27	15	TGTGCCAGCAGCTTGGTCCGGGACAGTTTATCCGAGCAGTACTTC	CASSLVRDSLSEQYF
-	TRBJ2-1	TRBD2	TRBV27	16	TGTGCCAGCAGTCCTACTGGGACTAGCGGGAGGAATGAGCAGTTCTTC	CASSPTGTSGRNEQFF
few	TRBJ2-5	TRBD1	TRBV6-2/TRBV6-3	14	TGTGCCAGCAGTACTCGGACAGGAAGGGAGACCCAGTACTTC	CASSTRTGRETQYF
-	TRBJ2-3	-	TRBV28	15	TGTGCCAGCAGTTTATCGGGGGCAGGGGCAGATACGCAGTATTTT	CASSLSGAGADTQYF
-	TRBJ2-1	-	TRBV30	14	TGTGCCTGGAGTGTATCAGCGGTGGGCAATGAGCAGTTCTTC	CAWSVSAVGNEQFF
-	TRBJ2-7	-	TRBV30	13	TGTGCCGGGGATCCGGGCTTCTTGAATGAGCAGTACTTC	CAGDPGFLNEQYF
-	TRBJ2-5	TRBD2	TRBV27	15	TGTGCCAGCAGTCCCTCTAGCGGGGCCCTTCCTCCCCAGTACTTC	CASSPSSGALPPQYF
-	TRBJ2-3	-	TRBV9	16	TGTGCCAGCAGCGTAAGGAGTGGGGCCGGCACAGATACGCAGTATTTT	CASSVRSGAGTDTQYF
few	TRBJ1-1	-	TRBV5-5	15	TGTGCCAGCAGCTTTAATTGGGGGCCGGGGACTGAAGCTTTCTTT	CASSFNWGPGTEAFF
-	TRBJ1-4	-	TRBV20-1	13	TGCAGCGGTTTGATGGGAACTAATGAAAAACTGTTTTTT	CSGLMGTNEKLFF
few	TRBJ2-3	-	TRBV7-9	16	TGTGCCAGCAGCTCCAAAGGAGGCAGTAGCACAGATACGCAGTATTTT	CASSSKGGSSTDTQYF
-	TRBJ2-2	-	TRBV25-1	15	TGTGCCAGCAGGGTAGGAGGGCGCGACACCGGGGAGCTGTTTTTT	CASRVGGRDTGELFF
few	TRBJ2-7	TRBD1	TRBV28	14	TGTGCCAGCAGTTCGACAGGGGGTGCCTACGAGCAGTACTTC	CASSSTGGAYEQYF
-	TRBJ2-1	-	TRBV4-2	19	TGTGCCAGCAGCCAAGACCATAAAGGACAGTTCTCCTCCTACAATGAGCAGTTCTTC	CASSQDHKGQFSSYNEQFF
-	TRBJ2-4	-	TRBV21-1	13	TGTGCCAGAACGCCGGTCGACTTCGGCGTGCAGTACTTC	CARTPVDFGVQYF
-	TRBJ2-5	TRBD2	TRBV3-1	16	TGTGCCAGCAGCCAATCTAGCGGGGGGGCCCGAGAGACCCAGTACTTC	CASSQSSGGARETQYF
few	TRBJ2-5	TRBD2	TRBV6-5	13	TGTGCCAGCAGTGGACTAGCTGCCAGTTCGCGGTACTTC	CASSGLAASSRYF
-	TRBJ2-3	TRBD2	TRBV28	16	TGTGCCAGCAGTCCCCTGACTAGCGGGGGTTTAAATACGCAGTATTTT	CASSPLTSGGLNTQYF
-	TRBJ2-7	-	TRBV28	15	TGTGCCAGCAGTTCTGGAGGGGTGAGGACCTACGAGCAGTACTTC	CASSSGGVRTYEQYF
-	TRBJ2-5	-	TRBV11-2	17	TGTGCCAGCAGCTTAGCCCTCTACCAGGCAGGGCGAGAGACCCAGTACTTC	CASSLALYQAGRETQYF
-	TRBJ2-3	TRBD2	TRBV6-1	15	TGTGCCAGCAGGACTAGCGGGGGCGGGGCGGGTACGCAGTATTTT	CASRTSGGGAGTQYF
-	TRBJ2-7	TRBD1	TRBV6-5	15	TGTGCCAGCAGTTCGGGGACAGAGGGGTCCTACGAGCAGTACTTC	CASSSGTEGSYEQYF
-	TRBJ2-3	-	TRBV6-5	16	TGTGCCAGCCGGGACGGGAACTACCTTAGCACAGATACGCAGTATTTT	CASRDGNYLSTDTQYF
-	TRBJ2-5	-	TRBV9	16	TGTGCCAGCAGCGCAGGGGCGGGGGCGGAGTACAATGAGCAGTACTTC	CASSAGAGAEYNEQYF
few	TRBJ2-7	TRBD2	TRBV20-1	16	TGCAGTGCTAGGCTCACGATCGGCGGGAGGTTTTACGAGCAGTACTTC	CSARLTIGGRFYEQYF
-	TRBJ2-7	-	TRBV20-1	13	TGCAGTGCTCCTCCGTTTAGCTCCTACGAGCAGTACTTC	CSAPPFSSYEQYF
few	TRBJ2-7	TRBD1	TRBV20-1	13	TGCAGTGCTAGAGCAGGGGGCGGGTACGAGCAGTACTTC	CSARAGGGYEQYF
-	TRBJ2-1	-	TRBV5-1	16	TGCGCCAGCAGCTTGGGCTGGGACAACTCCTACAATGAGCAGTTCTTC	CASSLGWDNSYNEQFF
-	TRBJ2-7	-	TRBV12-3/TRBV12-4	17	TGTGCCAGCAGTTTGAAAGGTGGTAGCGGTACGGTTTACGAGCAGTACTTC	CASSLKGGSGTVYEQYF
-	TRBJ2-7	TRBD2	TRBV6-1	17	TGTGCCAGCAGTCCGGGGACTAGCGGTTTGAGCTCCTACGAGCAGTACTTC	CASSPGTSGLSSYEQYF
few	TRBJ2-5	-	TRBV5-6	21	TGTGCCAGCAGCTCCCCGGTCGACTTGGATGATAGGGACTGGGGGATAGAGACCCAGTACTTC	CASSSPVDLDDRDWGIETQYF
few	TRBJ2-3	-	TRBV27	15	TGTGCCAGCAGTCCCCACATGGGGGGCACAGATACGCAGTATTTT	CASSPHMGGTDTQYF
few	TRBJ1-2	TRBD1	TRBV29-1	14	TGCAGCGTTGAAGGGGGGACAGGGTTCGATGGCTACACCTTC	CSVEGGTGFDGYTF
-	TRBJ2-1	-	TRBV9	18	TGTGCCAGCAGCGTGCGGGGCGGGAACCCTTCCTACGACAATGAGCAGTTCTTC	CASSVRGGNPSYDNEQFF
-	TRBJ2-1	-	TRBV5-1	15	TGCGCCAGCAGCCGTACTCCTACTGGAAACAATGAGCAGTTCTTC	CASSRTPTGNNEQFF
-	TRBJ2-7	-	TRBV3-1	14	TGTGCCAGCAGCCAAAGTGTGATTAGCGTTGGCCAGTACTTC	CASSQSVISVGQYF
-	TRBJ2-2	-	TRBV20-1	16	TGCAGTGCTAGAGAACGAGGGGGTCTCCTCACCGGGGAGCTGTTTTTT	CSARERGGLLTGELFF
few	TRBJ2-7	-	TRBV6-2/TRBV6-3	15	TGTGCCAGCAGCCCCATGCCCGGAGACGACTACGAGCAGTACTTC	CASSPMPGDDYEQYF
few	TRBJ2-1	-	TRBV7-6	15	TGTGCCAGCAGCGCGACTGCGGGACAGTACAATGAGCAGTTCTTC	CASSATAGQYNEQFF
-	TRBJ2-1	TRBD2	TRBV20-1	15	TGCAGTGCTAGAGTAGGCGGGAGTGCCTACAATGAGCAGTTCTTC	CSARVGGSAYNEQFF
-	TRBJ2-1	-	TRBV2	10	TGTGCCAGCACTGGTCCTGAGCAGTTCTTC	CASTGPEQFF
-	TRBJ2-7	-	TRBV20-1	14	TGCAGTGCTAGAGGGGGGGACTCTTCCTACGAGCAGTACTTC	CSARGGDSSYEQYF
-	TRBJ2-5	-	TRBV5-1	16	TGCGCCAGCAGCTTGTCAGCGGGCGGAAGCCAAGAGACCCAGTACTTC	CASSLSAGGSQETQYF
-	TRBJ2-1	TRBD1	TRBV5-6	15	TGTGCCAGCAGCTTGCAGGGGGCTAGTTCCAATGAGCAGTTCTTC	CASSLQGASSNEQFF
-	TRBJ1-2	TRBD1	TRBV3-1	14	TGTGCCAGCAGCCGATTGGGACAGCCCCTTGGCTACACCTTC	CASSRLGQPLGYTF
-	TRBJ2-5	TRBD2	TRBV20-1	17	TGCAGTGCTAGCCCAATTAGCGGGGGGGCTGTCTACAATGAGCAGTACTTC	CSASPISGGAVYNEQYF
few	TRBJ2-7	-	TRBV27	14	TGTGCCAGCAGTTTGCGTGGGGGGACCTACGAGCAGTACTTC	CASSLRGGTYEQYF